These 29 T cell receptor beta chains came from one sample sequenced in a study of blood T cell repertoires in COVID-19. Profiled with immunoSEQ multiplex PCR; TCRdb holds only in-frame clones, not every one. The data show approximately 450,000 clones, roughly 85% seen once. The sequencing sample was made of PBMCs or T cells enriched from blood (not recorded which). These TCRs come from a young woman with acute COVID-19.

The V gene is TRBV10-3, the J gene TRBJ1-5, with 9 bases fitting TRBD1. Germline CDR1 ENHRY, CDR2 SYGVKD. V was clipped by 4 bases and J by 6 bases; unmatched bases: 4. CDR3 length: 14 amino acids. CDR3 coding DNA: TGTGCCATCAGTGGGGACAGGGAAAGTCAGCCCCAGCATTTT. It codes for CAISGDRESQPQHF.

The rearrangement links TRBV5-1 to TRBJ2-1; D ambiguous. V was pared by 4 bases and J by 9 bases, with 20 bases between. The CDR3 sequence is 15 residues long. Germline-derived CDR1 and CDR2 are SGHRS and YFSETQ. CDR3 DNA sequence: TGCGCCAGCAGCCGCTTGGAGCCCAAAGATGTTGAGCAGTTCTTC. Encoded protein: CASSRLEPKDVEQFF.

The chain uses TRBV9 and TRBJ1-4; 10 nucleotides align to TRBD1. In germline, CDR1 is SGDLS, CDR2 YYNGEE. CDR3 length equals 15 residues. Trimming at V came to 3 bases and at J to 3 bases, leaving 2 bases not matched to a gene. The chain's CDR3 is CASSGDRGANEKLFF. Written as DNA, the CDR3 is TGTGCCAGCAGCGGGGACAGGGGTGCTAATGAAAAACTGTTTTTT.

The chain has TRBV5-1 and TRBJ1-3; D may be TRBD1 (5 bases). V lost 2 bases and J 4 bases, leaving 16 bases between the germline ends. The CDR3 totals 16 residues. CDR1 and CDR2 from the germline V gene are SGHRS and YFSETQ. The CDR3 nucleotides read TGCGCCAGCAGCTTAAGGGCAGGGCAGCCAGGAAACACCATATATTTT. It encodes CASSLRAGQPGNTIYF.

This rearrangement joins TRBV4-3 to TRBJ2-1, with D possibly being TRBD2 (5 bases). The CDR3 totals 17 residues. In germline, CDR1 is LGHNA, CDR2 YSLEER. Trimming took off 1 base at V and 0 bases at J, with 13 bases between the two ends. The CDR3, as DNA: TGCGCCAGCAGCCAAGGATTCCTAGCTAGCTCCTACAATGAGCAGTTCTTC. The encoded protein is CASSQGFLASSYNEQFF.

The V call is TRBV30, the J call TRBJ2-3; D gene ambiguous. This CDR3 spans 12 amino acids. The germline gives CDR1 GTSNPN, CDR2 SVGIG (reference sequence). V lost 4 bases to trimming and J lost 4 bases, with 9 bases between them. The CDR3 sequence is CAWTLGSDTQYF. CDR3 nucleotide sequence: TGTGCCTGGACCTTGGGCTCAGATACGCAGTATTTT.

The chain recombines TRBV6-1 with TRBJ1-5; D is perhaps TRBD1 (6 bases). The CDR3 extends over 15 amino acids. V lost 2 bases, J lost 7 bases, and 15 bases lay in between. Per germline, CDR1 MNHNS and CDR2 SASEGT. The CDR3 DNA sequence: TGTGCCAGCAGTGAATTATGGGGGCTGGGGCAGCCCCAGCATTTT. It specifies CASSELWGLGQPQHF.

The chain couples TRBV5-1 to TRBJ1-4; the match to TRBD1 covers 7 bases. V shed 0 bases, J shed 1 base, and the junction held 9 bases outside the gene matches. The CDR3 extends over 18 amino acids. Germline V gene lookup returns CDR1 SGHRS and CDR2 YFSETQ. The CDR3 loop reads CASSLAGTVSGTNEKLFF. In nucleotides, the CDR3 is TGCGCCAGCAGCTTGGCAGGGACAGTTTCAGGAACTAATGAAAAACTGTTTTTT.

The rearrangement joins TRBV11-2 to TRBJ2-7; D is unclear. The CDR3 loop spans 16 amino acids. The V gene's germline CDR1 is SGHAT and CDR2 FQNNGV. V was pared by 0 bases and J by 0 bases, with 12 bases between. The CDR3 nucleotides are TGTGCCAGCAGCTTAGAATCAAACACAGCCTCCTACGAGCAGTACTTC. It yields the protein CASSLESNTASYEQYF.

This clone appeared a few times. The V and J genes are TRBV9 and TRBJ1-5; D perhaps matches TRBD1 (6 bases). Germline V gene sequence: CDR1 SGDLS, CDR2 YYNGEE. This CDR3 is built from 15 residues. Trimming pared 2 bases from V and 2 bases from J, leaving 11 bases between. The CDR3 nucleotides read TGTGCCAGCAGCGTCGGTGAGGGGGGCAATCAGCCCCAGCATTTT. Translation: CASSVGEGGNQPQHF.

The CDR3 nucleotides are TGTGCCAGCAGCCCGCAGACAGGGGGGAACACTGAAGCTTTCTTT. Encoded protein: CASSPQTGGNTEAFF. The chain joins TRBV7-3 to TRBJ1-1; 9 positions match TRBD1. The germline CDR1 and CDR2 sequences are SGHTA and FQGTGA. V was clipped by 5 bases and J by 1 base; unmatched bases: 5. This CDR3 is 15 amino acids long.

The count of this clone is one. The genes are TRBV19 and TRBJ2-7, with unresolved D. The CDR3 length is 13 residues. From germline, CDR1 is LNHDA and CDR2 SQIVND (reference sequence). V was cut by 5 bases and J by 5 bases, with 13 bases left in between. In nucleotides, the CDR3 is TGTGCCAGTAGTCAGCGCGGTGTACACGAGCAGTACTTC. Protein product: CASSQRGVHEQYF. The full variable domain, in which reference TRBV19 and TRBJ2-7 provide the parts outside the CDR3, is DGGITQSPKYLFRKEGQNVTLSCEQNLNHDAMYWYRQDPGQGLRLIYYSQIVNDFQKGDIAEGYSVSREKKESFPLTVTSAQKNPTAFYLCASSQRGVHEQYFGPGTRLTVT.

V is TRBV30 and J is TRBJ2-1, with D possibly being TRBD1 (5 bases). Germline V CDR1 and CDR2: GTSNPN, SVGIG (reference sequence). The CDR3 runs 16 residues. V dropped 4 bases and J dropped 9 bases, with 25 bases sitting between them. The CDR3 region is CAWTYKTVRTQGEQFF. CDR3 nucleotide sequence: TGTGCCTGGACGTATAAAACAGTGAGGACCCAGGGTGAGCAGTTCTTC.

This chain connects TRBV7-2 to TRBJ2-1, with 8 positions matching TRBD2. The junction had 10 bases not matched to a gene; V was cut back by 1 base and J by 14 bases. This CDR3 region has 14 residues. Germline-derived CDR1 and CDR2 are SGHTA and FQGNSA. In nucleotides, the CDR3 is TGTGCCAGCAGCTTAGATGTTAGCGGGAACATGGAGTTCTTC. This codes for CASSLDVSGNMEFF.

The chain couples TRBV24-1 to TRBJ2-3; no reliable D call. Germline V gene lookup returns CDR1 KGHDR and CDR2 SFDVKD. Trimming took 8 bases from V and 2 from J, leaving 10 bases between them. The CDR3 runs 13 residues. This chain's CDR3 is CATTLEATDTQYF. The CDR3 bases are TGTGCCACCACCCTCGAGGCCACAGATACGCAGTATTTT.

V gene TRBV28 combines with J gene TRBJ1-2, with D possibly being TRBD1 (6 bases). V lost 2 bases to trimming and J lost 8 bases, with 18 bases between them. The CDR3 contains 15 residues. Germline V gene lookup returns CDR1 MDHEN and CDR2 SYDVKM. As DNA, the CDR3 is TGTGCCAGCAGTTTACCCCAGGGGCCCCACCAGGGCTACACCTTC. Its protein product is CASSLPQGPHQGYTF.

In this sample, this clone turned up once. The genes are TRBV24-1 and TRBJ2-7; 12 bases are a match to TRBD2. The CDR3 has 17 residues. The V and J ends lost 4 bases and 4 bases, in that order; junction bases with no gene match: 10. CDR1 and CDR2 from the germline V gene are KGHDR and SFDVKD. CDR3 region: CATSDPLLAGGHYEQYF. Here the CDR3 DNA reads TGTGCCACCAGTGACCCCCTACTAGCGGGGGGCCATTACGAGCAGTACTTC.

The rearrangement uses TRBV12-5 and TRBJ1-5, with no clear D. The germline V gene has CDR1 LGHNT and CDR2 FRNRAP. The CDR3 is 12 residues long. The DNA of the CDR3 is TGTACTCTCGGGTCTCGAAATCAGCCCCAGCATTTT. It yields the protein CTLGSRNQPQHF.

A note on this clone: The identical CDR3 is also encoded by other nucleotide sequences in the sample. CDR3 residues: CASSVGVSSGNTIYF. CDR3 coding DNA: TGTGCCAGCAGCGTAGGTGTTAGCTCTGGAAACACCATATATTTT. The rearrangement links TRBV9 to TRBJ1-3; no definite D call. Germline V lookup: CDR1 SGDLS, CDR2 YYNGEE. CDR3 length equals 15 residues. Trimming shortened V by 0 bases and J by 0 bases, and 7 bases separated the two germline ends.

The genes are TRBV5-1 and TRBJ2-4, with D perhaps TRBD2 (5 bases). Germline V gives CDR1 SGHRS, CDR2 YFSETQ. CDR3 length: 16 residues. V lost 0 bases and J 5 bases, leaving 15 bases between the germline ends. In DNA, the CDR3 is TGCGCCAGCAGCTTGGTAGGGAAGGGAGAACAAAACATTCAGTACTTC. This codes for CASSLVGKGEQNIQYF.

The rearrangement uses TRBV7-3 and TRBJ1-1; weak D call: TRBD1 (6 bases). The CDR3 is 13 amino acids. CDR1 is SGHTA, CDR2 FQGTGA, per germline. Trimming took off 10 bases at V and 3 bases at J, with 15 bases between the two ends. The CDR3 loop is CATRQEVDTEAFF. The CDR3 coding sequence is TGTGCCACCCGACAGGAGGTCGACACTGAAGCTTTCTTT.

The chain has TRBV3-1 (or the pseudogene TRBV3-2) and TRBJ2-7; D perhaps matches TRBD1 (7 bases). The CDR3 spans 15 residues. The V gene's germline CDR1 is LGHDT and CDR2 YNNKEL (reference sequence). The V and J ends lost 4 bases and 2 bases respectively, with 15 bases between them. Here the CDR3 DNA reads TGTGCCAGCAGCCCATCCGCGGGACAGACCTACGAGCAGTACTTC. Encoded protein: CASSPSAGQTYEQYF.

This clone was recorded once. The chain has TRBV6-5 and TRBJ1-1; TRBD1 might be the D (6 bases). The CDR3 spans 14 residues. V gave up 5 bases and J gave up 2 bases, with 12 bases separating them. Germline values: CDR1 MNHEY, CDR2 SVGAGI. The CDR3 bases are TGTGCCAGCAGTACACTGGACAGAAACACTGAAGCTTTCTTT. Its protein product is CASSTLDRNTEAFF.

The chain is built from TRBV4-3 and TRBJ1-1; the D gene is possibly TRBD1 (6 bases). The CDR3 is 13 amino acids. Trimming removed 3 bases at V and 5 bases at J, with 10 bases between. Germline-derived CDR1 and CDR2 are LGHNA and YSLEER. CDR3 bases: TGCGCCAGCAGCCAGATGAGGGGGACTGAAGCTTTCTTT. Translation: CASSQMRGTEAFF.

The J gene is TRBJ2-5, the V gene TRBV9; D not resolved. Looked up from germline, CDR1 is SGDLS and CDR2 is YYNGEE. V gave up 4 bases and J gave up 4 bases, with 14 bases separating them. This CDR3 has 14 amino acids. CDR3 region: CASSPQYSSETQYF. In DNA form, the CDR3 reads TGTGCCAGCAGCCCCCAGTACAGCTCAGAGACCCAGTACTTC.

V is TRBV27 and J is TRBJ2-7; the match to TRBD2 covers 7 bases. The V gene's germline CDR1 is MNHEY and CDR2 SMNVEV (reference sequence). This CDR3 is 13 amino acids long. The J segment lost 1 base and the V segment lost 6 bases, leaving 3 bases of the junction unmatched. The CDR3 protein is CASRRGGSYEQYF. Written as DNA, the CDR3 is TGTGCCAGCAGAAGGGGAGGGTCCTACGAGCAGTACTTC.

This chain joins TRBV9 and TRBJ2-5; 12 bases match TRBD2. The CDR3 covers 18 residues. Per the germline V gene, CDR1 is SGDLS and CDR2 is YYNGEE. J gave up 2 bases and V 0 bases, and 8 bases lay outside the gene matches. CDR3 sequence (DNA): TGTGCCAGCAGCGTAGGGGCTAGCGGGGGGGCAGGGCAAGAGACCCAGTACTTC. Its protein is CASSVGASGGAGQETQYF.

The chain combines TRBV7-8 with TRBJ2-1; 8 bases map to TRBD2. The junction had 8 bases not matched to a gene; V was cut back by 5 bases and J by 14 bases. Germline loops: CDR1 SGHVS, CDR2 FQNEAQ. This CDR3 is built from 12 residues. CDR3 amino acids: CASSLGLGKEFF. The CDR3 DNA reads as TGTGCCAGCAGCCTGGGACTAGGGAAGGAGTTCTTC.

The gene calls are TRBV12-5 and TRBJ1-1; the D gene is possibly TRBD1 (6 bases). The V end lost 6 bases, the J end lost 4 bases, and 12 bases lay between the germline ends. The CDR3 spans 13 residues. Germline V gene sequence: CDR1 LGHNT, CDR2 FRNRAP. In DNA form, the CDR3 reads TGTGCTAGTGGGGAACAGGGCGGCACTGAAGCTTTCTTT. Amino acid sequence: CASGEQGGTEAFF.